Below are 13 T cell receptor beta chains sequenced from a single sample in a study of neurological immune-mediated disorders. TCRdb re-analysed the 5' RACE reads in MiXCR, keeping a single row per CDR3 protein. The profile shows about 58,000 distinct CDR3 sequences, 3% to 4% of them singletons. Sequencing input: PBMCs. The source is a woman aged 60-75 years with multiple sclerosis.

This clonotype appeared many times. This rearrangement joins TRBV7-2 to TRBJ2-7; D is possibly TRBD1 (6 bases). Trimming removed 4 bases from V and 3 bases from J, with 10 bases in between. CDR1 SGHTA and CDR2 FQGNSA come from the germline V gene. This CDR3 region has 13 residues. This CDR3 is CASSSRGRYEQYF. In DNA, the CDR3 is TGTGCCAGCAGCTCCAGGGGTCGCTACGAGCAGTACTTC.

This clonotype was seen at least ten times. The rearrangement joins TRBV7-9 to TRBJ1-2; D remains ambiguous. The CDR3 is made up of 14 amino acids. The germline V gene encodes CDR1 SEHNR and CDR2 FQNEAQ (reference sequence). Trimming pared 5 bases from V and 5 bases from J, leaving 15 bases between. The CDR3 DNA reads TGTGCCAGCAGCCCCAGGAGAGTCCCATATGGCTACACCTTC. Translated, it gives CASSPRRVPYGYTF.

This clonotype was counted ten times or more. The CDR3 loop reads CASSGDGLHEQYF. The CDR3 nucleotides are TGTGCCAGCAGCGGGGACGGGCTTCACGAGCAGTACTTC. The chain couples TRBV27 to TRBJ2-7; the D gene could be TRBD1 or TRBD2 (5 bases each). V lost 6 bases, J lost 5 bases, and 14 bases lay in between. The germline V gene has CDR1 MNHEY and CDR2 SMNVEV (reference sequence). This CDR3 region has 13 residues.

There are many counts of this clonotype. V is TRBV5-5 and J is TRBJ1-6; 8 bases agree with TRBD1. The CDR3 sequence is 16 residues long. Per germline, CDR1 SGHKS and CDR2 YYEKEE (reference sequence). Losses at the gene ends were 3 bases for V and 0 bases for J; bases not matched to a gene: 2. As DNA, the CDR3 is TGTGCCAGCAGCTACGGGACAGGCTCCTATAATTCACCCCTCCACTTT. Translation: CASSYGTGSYNSPLHF.

In its sample, this clonotype was seen many times. V usage is TRBV4-3 and J usage is TRBJ1-1, with unresolved D. This CDR3 has 15 residues. Germline V gene lookup returns CDR1 LGHNA and CDR2 YSLEER. Trimming removed 0 bases from V and 8 bases from J, with 16 bases in between. The CDR3 DNA reads TGCGCCAGCAGCCAAGATCCTAGGCCCGAAAGGGAAGCTTTCTTT. Translating gives CASSQDPRPEREAFF.

This clonotype has a count of ten or more. The chain is built from TRBV30 and TRBJ2-1, with TRBD2 matching over 8 bases. After removal of 1 base from V and 4 bases from J, the junction contained 6 bases not matched to a gene. Germline V lookup: CDR1 GTSNPN, CDR2 SVGIG (reference sequence). This CDR3 comprises 15 residues. CDR3 coding DNA: TGTGCCTGGAGTGGGGACGGGGGGGATTACAATGAGCAGTTCTTC. It encodes CAWSGDGGDYNEQFF.

This clonotype was seen repeatedly, ten times or more. The genes are TRBV5-6 and TRBJ2-3; D may be TRBD2 (6 bases). The germline CDR1 and CDR2 sequences are SGHDT and YYEEEE. CDR3 length: 15 amino acids. V was cut by 2 bases and J by 0 bases, with 10 bases left in between. The DNA for the CDR3 is TGTGCCAGCAGCTTAGGGGCGGGGAGCACAGATACGCAGTATTTT. Residues: CASSLGAGSTDTQYF.

In this sample, this clonotype turned up many times. J is TRBJ1-1 and V is TRBV12-3 or TRBV12-4, with TRBD1 identical over 8 bases. The V segment lost 9 bases and the J segment 7 bases; nucleotides outside the gene matches: 7. The CDR3 contains 12 residues. The CDR3 region has the DNA TGTGCCAGTACAGGGGGATCTAGTGAAGCTTTCTTT. This encodes CASTGGSSEAFF.

This clonotype occurred many times. The chain links TRBV6-1 to TRBJ1-6; the D gene is possibly TRBD1 (6 bases). Germline V gene data show CDR1 as MNHNS and CDR2 as SASEGT. V gave up 1 base and J gave up 7 bases, with 11 bases separating them. The CDR3 is 15 residues long. The DNA for the CDR3 is TGTGCCAGCAGTGAAGGGGGGCACCAGAATTCACCCCTCCACTTT. It yields the protein CASSEGGHQNSPLHF.

This clonotype was seen ten or more times. The V gene is TRBV5-1, the J gene TRBJ2-1; D ambiguous. Trimming pared 0 bases from V and 9 bases from J, leaving 10 bases between. Germline CDR1 is SGHRS and CDR2 is YFSETQ. The CDR3 is 13 amino acids. The CDR3 nucleotides are TGCGCCAGCAGCTTGGTCCTCGGACGTGAGCAGTTCTTC. Translated: CASSLVLGREQFF.

This clonotype was recorded many times. This sequence joins TRBV5-1 and TRBJ1-1, with 7 positions matching TRBD1. Germline values: CDR1 SGHRS, CDR2 YFSETQ. The CDR3 is made up of 19 amino acids. After removal of 0 bases from V and 1 base from J, the junction contained 15 bases not matched to a gene. The CDR3: CASSLGGQRVRTGNTEAFF. CDR3 DNA: TGCGCCAGCAGCTTGGGGGGACAGAGGGTGAGGACCGGGAACACTGAAGCTTTCTTT.

This clonotype was detected only a few times. It may be a read error: a sequence one base away is much more abundant. Since the CDR3 does not end with the conserved phenylalanine or tryptophan, this likely comes from a read error. V usage is TRBV29-1 and J usage is TRBJ2-1, with D perhaps matching TRBD2 (7 bases). CDR3 length equals 15 residues. Trimming took off 3 bases at V and 0 bases at J, with 12 bases between the two ends. Germline CDR1 reads SQVTM; CDR2 reads ANQGSEA. This CDR3 is CSVDGEGVSYNEQFC. CDR3 sequence (DNA): TGCAGCGTTGACGGGGAGGGGGTCTCCTACAATGAGCAGTTCTGC.

A word on this clonotype: This may be a read error, as it is one base from a much larger clone. This chain connects TRBV6-4 to TRBJ1-1; the D is unclear. This CDR3 contains 13 residues. With 5 bases removed from V and 3 bases from J, the gap between germline ends came to 10 bases. The germline V gene has CDR1 MRHNA and CDR2 SNTAGT. The CDR3 DNA reads as TGTGCCAGCAGTCACTACACATACACTGAAGCTTTCTTT. Translating gives CASSHYTYTEAFF.